Following are 28 T cell receptor beta chains from one sample sequenced in a study of glioma-infiltrating T cells after dendritic cell vaccination. Regarding time point: after dendritic cell vaccination, including at tumor progression/relapse. Using immunoSEQ multiplex PCR, the repertoire was profiled, and TCRdb retains in-frame clones only, with some absent. Here the sample spans tens of thousands of clones, about 89% being singletons. This sample comprised blood, obtained after dendritic cell vaccination. These receptors were collected from a human donor with glioblastoma.

As DNA, the CDR3 is TGTGCCTGGAGCCGGGGGGAGCTGGCTGGAAACACCATATATTTT. It codes for CAWSRGELAGNTIYF. The chain links TRBV30 to TRBJ1-3; the D gene is possibly TRBD1 (5 bases). This CDR3 has 15 residues. The ends were cut back, 3 bases at V and 2 bases at J, with 14 bases in the middle. Germline V gene sequence: CDR1 GTSNPN, CDR2 SVGIG (reference sequence). The variable domain in full, completed from reference TRBV30 and TRBJ1-3, reads SQTIHQWPATLVQPVGSPLSLECTVEGTSNPNLYWYRQAAGRGLQLLFYSVGIGQISSEVPQNLSASRPQDRQFILSSKKLLLSDSGFYLCAWSRGELAGNTIYFGEGSWLTVV.

This clone was detected once. The V call is TRBV11-3, the J call TRBJ2-7; 12 bases align to TRBD2. CDR3 length: 14 residues. The trim removed 7 bases at V and 6 bases at J, leaving 7 bases unmatched. Germline assignment: CDR1 SGHNT and CDR2 YENEEA. The CDR3 is CASTSGLAGGEQYF. As DNA, the CDR3 is TGTGCCAGCACCTCGGGACTAGCGGGCGGCGAGCAGTACTTC.

This CDR3 is CASSLVPTSDRGLGYTF. CDR3 nucleotides: TGTGCCAGCAGCTTAGTGCCCACTTCGGACAGGGGGCTTGGCTACACCTTC. V gene TRBV7-8 combines with J gene TRBJ1-2; 11 bases fit TRBD1. This CDR3 spans 17 amino acids. CDR1 and CDR2 (germline): SGHVS, FQNEAQ. Unmatched junction bases numbered 11, after V lost 1 base and J lost 7 bases.

Only one count was recorded for this clone. The rearrangement links TRBV6-5 to TRBJ2-2, with unresolved D. The V and J ends lost 5 bases and 5 bases respectively, with 15 bases between them. The CDR3 spans 15 residues. Germline assignment: CDR1 MNHEY and CDR2 SVGAGI. In DNA form, the CDR3 reads TGTGCCAGCAGTCCCTTGAGGTTTGGGACCGGGGAGCTGTTTTTT. This codes for CASSPLRFGTGELFF.

The V gene is TRBV7-2, the J gene TRBJ2-2; D unresolved. V gave up 5 bases and J gave up 0 bases, with 13 bases separating them. CDR3 length equals 16 residues. Germline-derived CDR1 and CDR2 are SGHTA and FQGNSA. CDR3 coding DNA: TGTGCCAGCAGCCTGAGGCAGCTCACGAACACCGGGGAGCTGTTTTTT. This gives the protein CASSLRQLTNTGELFF.

The chain employs TRBV7-9 and TRBJ1-6; no firm D call. The CDR3 has 15 amino acids. Germline V gene data show CDR1 as SEHNR and CDR2 as FQNEAQ (reference sequence). CDR3 DNA: TGTGCGACACAGCAGCTTGGAGGAGAGAATTCACCCCTCCACTTT. It encodes CATQQLGGENSPLHF.

The V and J genes are TRBV10-3 and TRBJ1-5; D gene ambiguous. The CDR3 length is 12 residues. Germline CDR1 reads ENHRY; CDR2 reads SYGVKD. V was trimmed by 8 bases and J by 10 bases, leaving 15 bases between them. The CDR3 nucleotides read TGTGCCATCGGGGAGGGTCAGAATCCCCAGCATTTT. Encoded protein: CAIGEGQNPQHF.

The chain recombines TRBV19 with TRBJ2-7; D is possibly TRBD1 (5 bases). The CDR3 spans 14 residues. The V end lost 6 bases, the J end lost 0 bases, and 12 bases lay between the germline ends. The germline gives CDR1 LNHDA, CDR2 SQIVND (reference sequence). The DNA of the CDR3 is TGTGCCAGTAGCAAAGACAGCAACTCCTACGAGCAGTACTTC. Amino acids: CASSKDSNSYEQYF.

J is TRBJ1-2 and V is TRBV5-5; 7 bases agree with TRBD1. V trimming: 2 bases; J trimming: 1 base; junction bases outside the gene matches: 5. The CDR3 consists of 15 residues. Germline V lookup: CDR1 SGHKS, CDR2 YYEKEE (reference sequence). CDR3 nucleotides: TGTGCCAGCAGCTTATCGACAGGGTTTAACTATGGCTACACCTTC. Translated: CASSLSTGFNYGYTF.

The chain uses TRBV10-1 and TRBJ2-1; maybe TRBD2 (5 bases). Germline CDR1 WNHNN, CDR2 SYGVQD (reference sequence). Trimming shortened V by 5 bases and J by 0 bases, and 5 bases separated the two germline ends. This CDR3 is built from 13 residues. Written as DNA, the CDR3 is TGCGCCAGCAGTCGGGGCTCCTACAATGAGCAGTTCTTC. Its protein product is CASSRGSYNEQFF.

This chain connects TRBV4-1 to TRBJ1-4; no clear D. Germline assignment: CDR1 MGHRA and CDR2 YSYEKL. Trimming stripped 0 bases from V and 7 bases from J, with 9 bases between. The CDR3 sequence is 14 residues long. The CDR3 bases are TGCGCCAGCAGCCAAGAATTCTGGAGTGAAAAACTGTTTTTT. It encodes CASSQEFWSEKLFF.

This clone was recorded only once. The chain links TRBV5-6 to TRBJ1-5, with a possible D match to TRBD1 (6 bases). This CDR3 has 15 amino acids. The V gene's germline CDR1 is SGHDT and CDR2 YYEEEE. Trimming cost V 0 bases and J 7 bases, with 14 bases left between them. The CDR3 coding sequence is TGTGCCAGCAGCTTGGCTGGGGGCAGAGGACAGCCCCAGCATTTT. Amino acids: CASSLAGGRGQPQHF. Filled out from reference TRBV5-6 and TRBJ1-5, the complete variable domain reads DAGVTQSPTHLIKTRGQQVTLRCSPKSGHDTVSWYQQALGQGPQFIFQYYEEEERQRGNFPDRFSGHQFPNYSSELNVNALLLGDSALYLCASSLAGGRGQPQHFGDGTRLSIL.

This clone was seen a single time. In DNA, the CDR3 is TGTGCCAGCAGCAAACAGGGGAGCTCATCCTACGAGCAGTACTTC. Residues: CASSKQGSSSYEQYF. The rearrangement joins TRBV7-9 to TRBJ2-7, with 7 bases fitting TRBD1. Germline CDR1 is SEHNR and CDR2 is FQNEAQ (reference sequence). This CDR3 contains 15 residues. J gave up 1 base and V 5 bases, and 8 bases lay outside the gene matches.

In the case of this clone: Relative to the germline gene, one junction end is altered; a read error may explain this. CDR3 region: CASSRAGGNQETQYF. CDR3 in DNA: TGTGCTAGCAGCCGCGCGGGAGGGAACCAAGAGACCCAGTACTTC. The rearrangement links TRBV7-7 to TRBJ2-5, with 9 bases lining up with TRBD2. Germline V gene sequence: CDR1 SSHAT, CDR2 FNYEAQ (reference sequence). CDR3 length: 15 amino acids.

The chain has TRBV5-4 and TRBJ2-4; D perhaps matches TRBD2 (7 bases). The V end lost 0 bases, the J end lost 5 bases, and 9 bases lay between the germline ends. This CDR3 comprises 14 residues. Germline lookup yields CDR1 SGHNT and CDR2 YYREEE (reference sequence). This CDR3 reads CASSLGGGENIQYF. CDR3 sequence (DNA): TGTGCCAGCAGCTTGGGAGGGGGGGAAAACATTCAGTACTTC. The full variable domain, completed using reference TRBV5-4 and TRBJ2-4, is ETGVTQSPTHLIKTRGQQVTLRCSSQSGHNTVSWYQQALGQGPQFIFQYYREEENGRGNFPPRFSGLQFPNYSSELNVNALELDDSALYLCASSLGGGENIQYFGAGTRLSVL.

J is TRBJ2-6 and V is TRBV4-1, with 9 bases lining up with TRBD1. Trimming removed 0 bases from V and 1 base from J; junction bases left unmatched: 1. Germline V gene data show CDR1 as MGHRA and CDR2 as YSYEKL. The length of the CDR3 is 17 residues. This CDR3 is CASSQEGQGSGANVLTF. In nucleotides, the CDR3 is TGCGCCAGCAGCCAAGAGGGACAGGGTTCTGGGGCCAACGTCCTGACTTTC.

The CDR3 sequence is CSVRTGTEKLFF. CDR3 sequence (DNA): TGCAGCGTTCGGACAGGGACTGAAAAACTGTTTTTT. The J gene is TRBJ1-4, the V gene TRBV29-1; 8 bases line up with TRBD1. J was trimmed by 7 bases and V by 5 bases; bases with no gene match: 3. The germline V gene encodes CDR1 SQVTM and CDR2 ANQGSEA. The CDR3 covers 12 residues.

The CDR3 nucleotides read TGTGCCAGCCACTTAAACAGGGGAGGAAGTGAAAAACTGTTTTTT. It specifies CASHLNRGGSEKLFF. The rearrangement uses TRBV2 and TRBJ1-4, with TRBD1 matching 7 bases. V lost 8 bases and J lost 7; bases outside the gene matches: 13. CDR1 is SNHLY and CDR2 is FYNNEI in the germline V gene. There are 15 residues in the CDR3.

The chain is built from TRBV12-5 and TRBJ1-5; TRBD1 is a possible D gene (5 bases). The CDR3 has 14 residues. CDR1 is LGHNT, CDR2 FRNRAP, per germline. V lost 6 bases and J 6 bases, leaving 15 bases between the germline ends. In nucleotides, the CDR3 is TGTGCTAGTGGCCGCGGCCTCGGGGGTCAGCCCCAGCATTTT. Protein: CASGRGLGGQPQHF.

This clone was observed once. The rearrangement uses TRBV6-1 and TRBJ1-1, with D maybe TRBD1 (5 bases). The CDR3 loop spans 15 amino acids. Trimming removed 3 bases from V and 1 base from J, with 12 bases in between. In germline, CDR1 is MNHNS, CDR2 SASEGT. CDR3 in amino acids: CASSDVRTPNTEAFF. The CDR3 nucleotides read TGTGCCAGCAGTGACGTCCGGACACCGAACACTGAAGCTTTCTTT.

The chain joins TRBV21-1 to TRBJ2-7; the table gives TRBD2 as D, unverified against the DNA. TRBV21-1 is an annotated pseudogene. CDR3 length equals 15 residues. The CDR3 here is CASSSGTSATYEQYF. CDR3 in DNA: TGTGCCAGCAGCAGCGGGACTAGCGCAACCTACGAGCAGTACTTC.

V usage is TRBV5-4 and J usage is TRBJ1-4, with 8 bases lining up with TRBD1. Germline-derived CDR1 and CDR2 are SGHNT and YYREEE (reference sequence). Trimming took 2 bases from V and 2 from J; bases not matched to a gene: 8. The CDR3 totals 17 residues. The CDR3 DNA follows: TGTGCCAGCAGCTTACCAGGGGGCGTTTCCACTAATGAAAAACTGTTTTTT. It specifies CASSLPGGVSTNEKLFF.

V and J are TRBV7-6 and TRBJ2-7; D may be TRBD1 (6 bases). Germline V CDR1 and CDR2: SGHVS, FNYEAQ. The CDR3 runs to 14 residues. Trimming cost V 5 bases and J 2 bases, with 13 bases left between them. As DNA, the CDR3 is TGTGCCAGCAGCCTGGGACAAGCTCCCTACGAGCAGTACTTC. Amino acids: CASSLGQAPYEQYF.

CDR3 nucleotide sequence: TGCGCCAGCAGCCGATCTTCAGGAGGGACCCCCTACGAGCAGTACTTC. Translated, it gives CASSRSSGGTPYEQYF. The J gene is TRBJ2-7, the V gene TRBV5-1; D might be TRBD2 (6 bases). The CDR3 loop spans 16 amino acids. With 4 bases removed from V and 2 bases from J, the gap between germline ends came to 19 bases. In germline, CDR1 is SGHRS, CDR2 YFSETQ.

This clone was counted only a few times. This rearrangement joins TRBV6-1 to TRBJ2-7; D remains ambiguous. V was shortened by 0 bases and J by 2 bases, with 11 bases between the two germline ends. There are 15 residues in the CDR3. The V gene's germline CDR1 is MNHNS and CDR2 SASEGT. The CDR3: CASSEAPRLTYEQYF. DNA of the CDR3: TGTGCCAGCAGTGAAGCGCCCAGGCTCACCTACGAGCAGTACTTC.

The chain employs TRBV6-5 and TRBJ1-2; possible D gene TRBD1, 5 bases. Deletions cut 6 bases from V and 6 bases from J, with 11 bases between. From germline, CDR1 is MNHEY and CDR2 SVGAGI. There are 12 residues in the CDR3. The CDR3 coding sequence is TGTGCCAGCAGCACAGGCAGTCATGGCTACACCTTC. This translates into CASSTGSHGYTF.

The sample holds a few counts of this clone. V usage is TRBV6-4 and J usage is TRBJ2-2; the D gene is possibly TRBD2 (5 bases). CDR1 is MRHNA and CDR2 is SNTAGT in the germline V gene. V lost 3 bases to trimming and J lost 3 bases, with 5 bases between them. The CDR3 sequence is 13 residues long. For the CDR3, the DNA is TGTGCCAGCAGTGAGGGAGACACCGGGGAGCTGTTTTTT. This sequence encodes CASSEGDTGELFF.

The gene calls are TRBV19 and TRBJ1-2; D unclear. The ends were cut back, 5 bases at V and 6 bases at J, with 16 bases in the middle. Germline V CDR1 and CDR2: LNHDA, SQIVND (reference sequence). This CDR3 is built from 14 residues. The chain's CDR3 is CASSAGPEGDGYTF. The CDR3 nucleotides read TGTGCCAGTAGTGCTGGGCCTGAAGGCGATGGCTACACCTTC.